This is a list of T cell receptor beta chains from one sample in a study of blood T cells in healthy people across ages. TCRdb reprocessed the 5' RACE reads with MiXCR, giving one entry per CDR3 protein. The sample yields about 1,400,000 distinct CDR3 sequences, roughly 59% seen once. Sequences were obtained from blood. The receptors derive from a man aged 18-30 years in good health. Both conserved end residues are trimmed from each CDR3. The D gene is left open where the match is weak.

D: -; V: TRBV7-2; CDR3: ASSLDWYLTKNIQY
D: -; V: TRBV19; CDR3: ASSNGDSGANVLT
D: -; V: TRBV14; CDR3: ASSEGLVTEAF
D: TRBD2; V: TRBV7-6; CDR3: ASSLTLTQLAGDPNEQF
D: TRBD2; V: TRBV2; CDR3: ASAPHSGSGEQF
D: -; V: TRBV7-2; CDR3: ASSLAPGAAPDTQY
D: -; V: TRBV3-1; CDR3: ASSQGPASDEQY
D: -; V: TRBV25-1; CDR3: ASGAYEQY
D: -; V: TRBV29-1; CDR3: SVERGGSFPEAF
D: -; V: TRBV7-2; CDR3: ASSPTAVINSPLH
D: -; V: TRBV11-1; CDR3: ASSLAKGSVQNTEAF
D: TRBD2; V: TRBV7-2; CDR3: ASSLVGGKMGEQY
D: -; V: TRBV28; CDR3: ASRPRGYNSPLH
D: TRBD1; V: TRBV25-1; CDR3: ASSRQGSSTDTQY